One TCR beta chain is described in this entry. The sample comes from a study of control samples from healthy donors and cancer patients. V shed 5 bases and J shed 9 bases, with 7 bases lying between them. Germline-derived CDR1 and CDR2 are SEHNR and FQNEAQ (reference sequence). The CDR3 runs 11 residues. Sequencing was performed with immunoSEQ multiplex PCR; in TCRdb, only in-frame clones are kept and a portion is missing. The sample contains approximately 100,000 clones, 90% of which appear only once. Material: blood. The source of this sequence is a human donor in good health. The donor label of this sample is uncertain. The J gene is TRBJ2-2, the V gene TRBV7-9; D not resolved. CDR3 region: CASSRSWELFF. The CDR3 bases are TGTGCCAGCAGCCGCTCCTGGGAGCTGTTTTTT.